This TCR beta chain appears in the sequencing data of a study of early T cells in non-severe SARS-CoV-2 infection. This clonotype was counted many times. Researchers attached unique molecular identifiers to individual cDNA molecules. TCRdb re-derived calls from the 5' RACE reads in MiXCR, one entry per CDR3 protein. In the table there are some 71,000 distinct CDR3 sequences, 9.5% of which are singletons. Specimen: whole blood. The origin of this receptor is an adult who was a healthcare worker with PCR-confirmed SARS-CoV-2 infection or an uninfected control (not recorded which).

Here the CDR3 reads CASSQRIGNFNEQFF. CDR3 nucleotide sequence: TGTGCCAGCAGCCAGCGGATAGGAAACTTCAATGAGCAGTTCTTC. This chain connects TRBV5-8 to TRBJ2-1, with D tentatively TRBD2 (5 bases). There are 15 residues in the CDR3. Germline V gene sequence: CDR1 SGHTS, CDR2 YDEGEE. V gave up 4 bases and J gave up 6 bases, with 17 bases separating them.